The T cell receptor beta chain under discussion was sequenced for a study of T cells in Graves' hyperthyroidism and ophthalmopathy. On the study more broadly: Peripheral blood was drawn at first diagnosis, prior to all treatment.

Using RNA transcripts as the source, TCR beta CDR3 regions were amplified. The study used the HTBI primer set for a first-round RT-PCR of the TCR CDR3. TCRdb used MiXCR to reprocess the multiplex PCR reads, holding one entry per CDR3 protein. This sample has over 450,000 distinct CDR3 sequences, with 14% found just once. In its sample, this clonotype was seen many times. Uncontrolled infection, other autoimmune disease, pregnancy or lactation barred patients from enrollment. PBMCs came from 9 to 10 ml fresh peripheral blood. The sequenced material came from blood. This TCR derives from a woman aged 18-35 years with Graves' hyperthyroidism.

The CDR3 region is CASSEYLTSGRNEQFF. Written as DNA, the CDR3 is TGTGCCAGCAGTGAATACTTGACTAGCGGGAGGAATGAGCAGTTCTTC. The chain joins TRBV2 to TRBJ2-1; 13 nucleotides match TRBD2. Germline loops: CDR1 SNHLY, CDR2 FYNNEI. The CDR3 sequence is 16 residues long. With 2 bases clipped from V and 7 bases from J, the junction kept 5 bases outside the gene matches.